The clone carrying this TCR beta chain was recorded a few times. The data stem from a study of blood T cell repertoires in COVID-19. In the study overall: Samples taken during acute and convalescent COVID-19 were collected in the United States, Italy and Spain. The analysed material was cDNA or gDNA that came from T cells, B-cell-depleted T cells, or PBMCs.

In the authors' workflow: How many nucleated cells were present was estimated from reference gene primer amplification. Some clones are missing from TCRdb's copy, which holds only in-frame ones; the method was immunoSEQ multiplex PCR. V and J calls and clone size come straight from that table; D and trimming were deduced from the DNA. The sample shows roughly 39,000 clones, roughly nine tenths of them seen only once. The CDR3 runs 17 residues. The V end was cut by 2 bases, the J end by 6 bases, with 22 bases between. Per germline, CDR1 MGHRA and CDR2 YSYEKL. The origin of this receptor is a woman of 80 years or more with active COVID-19. The sequenced sample was peripheral blood. The chain has TRBV4-1 and TRBJ2-5, with D possibly matching TRBD2 (7 bases). CDR3 residues: CASSQNPVGGGGQTQYF. In DNA, the CDR3 is TGCGCCAGCAGCCAAAACCCGGTGGGAGGGGGAGGACAGACCCAGTACTTC.